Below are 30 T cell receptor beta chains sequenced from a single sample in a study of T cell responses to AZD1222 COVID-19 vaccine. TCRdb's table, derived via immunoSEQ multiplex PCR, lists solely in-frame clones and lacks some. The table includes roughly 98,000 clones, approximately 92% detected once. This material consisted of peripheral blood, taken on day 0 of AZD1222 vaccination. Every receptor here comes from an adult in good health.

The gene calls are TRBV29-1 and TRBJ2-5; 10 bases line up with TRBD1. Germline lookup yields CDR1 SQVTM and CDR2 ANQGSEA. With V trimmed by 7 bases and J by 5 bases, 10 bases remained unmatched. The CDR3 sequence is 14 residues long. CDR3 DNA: TGCAGCGGTGCTTCCCGGACAGGGGGGGAGACCCAGTACTTC. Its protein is CSGASRTGGETQYF. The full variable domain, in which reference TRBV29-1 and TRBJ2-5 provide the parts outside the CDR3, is SAVISQKPSRDICQRGTSLTIQCQVDSQVTMMFWYRQQPGQSLTLIATANQGSEATYESGFVIDKFPISRPNLTFSTLTVSNMSPEDSSIYLCSGASRTGGETQYFGPGTRLLVL.

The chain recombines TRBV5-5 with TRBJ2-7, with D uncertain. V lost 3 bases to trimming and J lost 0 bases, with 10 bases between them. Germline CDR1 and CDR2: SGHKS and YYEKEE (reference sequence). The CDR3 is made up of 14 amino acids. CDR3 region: CASSSQWSSYEQYF. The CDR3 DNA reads TGTGCCAGCAGCTCCCAGTGGAGCTCCTACGAGCAGTACTTC.

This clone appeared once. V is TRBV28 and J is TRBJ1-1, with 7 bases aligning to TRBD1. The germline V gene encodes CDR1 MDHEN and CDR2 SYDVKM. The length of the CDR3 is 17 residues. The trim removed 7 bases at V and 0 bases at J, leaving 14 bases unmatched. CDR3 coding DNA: TGTGCCAGCATCCCTGACAGGGTCCGAGTTCTGAACACTGAAGCTTTCTTT. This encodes CASIPDRVRVLNTEAFF.

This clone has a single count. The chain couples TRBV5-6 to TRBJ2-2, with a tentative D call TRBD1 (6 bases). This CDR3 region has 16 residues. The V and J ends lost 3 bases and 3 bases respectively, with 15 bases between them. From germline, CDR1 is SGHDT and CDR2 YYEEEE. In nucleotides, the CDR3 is TGTGCCAGCAGCTCAGGGGCCCGCTGGGACACCGGGGAGCTGTTTTTT. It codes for CASSSGARWDTGELFF.

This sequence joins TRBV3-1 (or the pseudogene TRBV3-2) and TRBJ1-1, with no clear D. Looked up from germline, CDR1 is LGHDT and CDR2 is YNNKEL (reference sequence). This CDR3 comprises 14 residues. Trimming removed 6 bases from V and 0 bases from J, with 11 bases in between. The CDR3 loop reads CASRPNVLNTEAFF. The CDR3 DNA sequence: TGTGCCAGCAGACCCAACGTTCTGAACACTGAAGCTTTCTTT.

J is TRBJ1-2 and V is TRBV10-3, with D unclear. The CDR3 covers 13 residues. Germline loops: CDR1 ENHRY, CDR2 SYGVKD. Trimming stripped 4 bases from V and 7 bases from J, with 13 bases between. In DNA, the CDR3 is TGTGCCATCAGTGGGCAAGTTACTAGTGGCTACACCTTC. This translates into CAISGQVTSGYTF.

CDR3 DNA: TGTGCCAGCAGCTCTTCAGGAAGGTACGAGCAGTACTTC. Amino acid sequence: CASSSSGRYEQYF. The V gene is TRBV7-9, the J gene TRBJ2-7; no definite D call. Germline CDR1 reads SEHNR; CDR2 reads FQNEAQ (reference sequence). The V gene lost 4 bases and the J gene lost 4 bases, with 11 bases spanning the gap. The CDR3 contains 13 residues.

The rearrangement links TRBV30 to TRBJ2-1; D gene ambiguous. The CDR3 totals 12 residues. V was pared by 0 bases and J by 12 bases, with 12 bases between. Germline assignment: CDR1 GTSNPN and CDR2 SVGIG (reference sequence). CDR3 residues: CAWSVRLLGQFF. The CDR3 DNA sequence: TGTGCCTGGAGTGTACGACTGTTGGGGCAGTTCTTC.

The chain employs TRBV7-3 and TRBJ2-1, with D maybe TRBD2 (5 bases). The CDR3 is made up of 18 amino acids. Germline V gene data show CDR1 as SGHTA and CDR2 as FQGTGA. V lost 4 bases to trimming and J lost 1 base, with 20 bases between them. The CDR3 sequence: CASSSFPVGSGSYNEQFF. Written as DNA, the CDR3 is TGTGCCAGCAGCTCCTTTCCTGTGGGAAGCGGTTCCTACAATGAGCAGTTCTTC.

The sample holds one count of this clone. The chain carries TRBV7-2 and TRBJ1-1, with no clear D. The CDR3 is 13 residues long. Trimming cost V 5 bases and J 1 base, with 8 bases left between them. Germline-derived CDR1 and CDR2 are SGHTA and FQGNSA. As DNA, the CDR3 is TGTGCCAGCAGCCCGCAGAAGAACACTGAAGCTTTCTTT. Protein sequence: CASSPQKNTEAFF. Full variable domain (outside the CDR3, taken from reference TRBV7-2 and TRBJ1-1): GAGVSQSPSNKVTEKGKDVELRCDPISGHTALYWYRQSLGQGLEFLIYFQGNSAPDKSGLPSDRFSAERTGGSVSTLTIQRTQQEDSAVYLCASSPQKNTEAFFGQGTRLTVV.

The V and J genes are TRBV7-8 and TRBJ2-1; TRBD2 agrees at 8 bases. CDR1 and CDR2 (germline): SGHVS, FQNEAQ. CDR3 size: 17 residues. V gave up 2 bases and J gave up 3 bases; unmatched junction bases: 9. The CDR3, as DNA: TGTGCCAGCAGCTTAACGCCGACTAGCGCGATCTACAATGAGCAGTTCTTC. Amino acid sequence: CASSLTPTSAIYNEQFF.

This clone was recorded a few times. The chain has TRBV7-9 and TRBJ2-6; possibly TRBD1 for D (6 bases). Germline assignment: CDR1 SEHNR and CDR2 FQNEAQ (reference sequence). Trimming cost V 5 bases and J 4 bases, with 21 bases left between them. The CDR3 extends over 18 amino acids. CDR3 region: CASSPTPFTGNGANVLTF. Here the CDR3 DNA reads TGTGCCAGCAGCCCAACCCCTTTCACAGGGAACGGGGCCAACGTCCTGACTTTC.

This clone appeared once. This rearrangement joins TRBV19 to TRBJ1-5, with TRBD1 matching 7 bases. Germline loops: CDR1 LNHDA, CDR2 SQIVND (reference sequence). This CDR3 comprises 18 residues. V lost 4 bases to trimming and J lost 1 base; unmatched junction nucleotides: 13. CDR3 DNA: TGTGCCAGTAGTACCCGAGGGGACAGACGATTGAGCAATCAGCCCCAGCATTTT. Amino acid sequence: CASSTRGDRRLSNQPQHF. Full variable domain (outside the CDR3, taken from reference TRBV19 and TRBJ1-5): DGGITQSPKYLFRKEGQNVTLSCEQNLNHDAMYWYRQDPGQGLRLIYYSQIVNDFQKGDIAEGYSVSREKKESFPLTVTSAQKNPTAFYLCASSTRGDRRLSNQPQHFGDGTRLSIL.

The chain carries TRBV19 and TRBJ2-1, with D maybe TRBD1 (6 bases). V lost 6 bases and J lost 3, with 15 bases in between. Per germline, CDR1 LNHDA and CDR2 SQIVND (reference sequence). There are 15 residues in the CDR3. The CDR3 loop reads CASSAQGKIYNEQFF. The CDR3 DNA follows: TGTGCCAGTAGCGCGCAGGGGAAAATCTACAATGAGCAGTTCTTC. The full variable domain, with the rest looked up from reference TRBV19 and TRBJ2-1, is DGGITQSPKYLFRKEGQNVTLSCEQNLNHDAMYWYRQDPGQGLRLIYYSQIVNDFQKGDIAEGYSVSREKKESFPLTVTSAQKNPTAFYLCASSAQGKIYNEQFFGPGTRLTVL.

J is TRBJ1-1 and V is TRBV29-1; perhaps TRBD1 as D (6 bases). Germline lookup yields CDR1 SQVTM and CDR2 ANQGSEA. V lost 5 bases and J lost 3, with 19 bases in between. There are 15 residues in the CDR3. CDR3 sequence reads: CSVWTGGLVHTEAFF. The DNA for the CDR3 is TGCAGCGTTTGGACGGGGGGGCTGGTCCACACTGAAGCTTTCTTT. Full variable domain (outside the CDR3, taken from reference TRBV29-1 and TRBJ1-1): SAVISQKPSRDICQRGTSLTIQCQVDSQVTMMFWYRQQPGQSLTLIATANQGSEATYESGFVIDKFPISRPNLTFSTLTVSNMSPEDSSIYLCSVWTGGLVHTEAFFGQGTRLTVV.

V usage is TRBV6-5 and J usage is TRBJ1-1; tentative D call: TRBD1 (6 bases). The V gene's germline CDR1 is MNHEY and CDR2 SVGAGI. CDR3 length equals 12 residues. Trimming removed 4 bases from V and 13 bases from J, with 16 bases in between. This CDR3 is CASSSGQPRVFF. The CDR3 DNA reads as TGTGCCAGCAGTTCAGGACAGCCTAGGGTTTTCTTT.

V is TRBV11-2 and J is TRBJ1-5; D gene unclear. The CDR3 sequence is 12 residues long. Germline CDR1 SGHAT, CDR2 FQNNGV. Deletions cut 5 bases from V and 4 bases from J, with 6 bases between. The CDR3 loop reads CASSPGNQPQHF. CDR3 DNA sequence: TGTGCCAGCAGCCCGGGGAATCAGCCCCAGCATTTT.

The CDR3 reads CSASSWASEDTDTQYF. CDR3 nucleotides: TGCAGTGCTAGTTCTTGGGCTAGCGAAGACACAGATACGCAGTATTTT. This chain uses TRBV20-1 with TRBJ2-3; tentatively, D is TRBD2 (6 bases). This CDR3 has 16 amino acids. Deletions cut 3 bases from V and 2 bases from J, with 18 bases between. CDR1 DFQATT and CDR2 SNEGSKA come from the germline V gene (reference sequence).

DNA of the CDR3: TGTGCCAGCAGCCAGACCCTGGGGGGTTCGGAGACCCAGTACTTC. Amino acids: CASSQTLGGSETQYF. This rearrangement joins TRBV3-1 (or the pseudogene TRBV3-2) to TRBJ2-5, with D perhaps matching TRBD2 (6 bases). V gave up 3 bases and J gave up 5 bases, with 16 bases separating them. There are 15 residues in the CDR3. Germline V gene sequence: CDR1 LGHDT, CDR2 YNNKEL (reference sequence).

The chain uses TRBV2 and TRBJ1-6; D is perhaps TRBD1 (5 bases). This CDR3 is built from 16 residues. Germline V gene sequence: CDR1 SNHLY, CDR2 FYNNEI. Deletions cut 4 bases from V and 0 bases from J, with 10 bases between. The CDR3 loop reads CASSGGRSSYNSPLHF. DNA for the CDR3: TGTGCCAGCAGTGGGGGCAGAAGCTCCTATAATTCACCCCTCCACTTT.

CDR3 bases: TGTGCCACCAGCCAAGGGGGGACAGGGGCCGGAAAACTGTTTTTT. It yields the protein CATSQGGTGAGKLFF. This chain links TRBV15 with TRBJ1-4, with 10 positions matching TRBD1. With V trimmed by 5 bases and J by 10 bases, 10 bases remained unmatched. Germline V gene sequence: CDR1 LNHNV, CDR2 YYDKDF (reference sequence). This CDR3 comprises 15 residues.

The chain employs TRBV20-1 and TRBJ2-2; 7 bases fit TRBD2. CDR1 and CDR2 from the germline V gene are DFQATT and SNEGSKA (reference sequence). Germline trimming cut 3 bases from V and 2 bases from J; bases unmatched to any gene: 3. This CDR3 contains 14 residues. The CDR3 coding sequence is TGCAGTGCTAGTAGCGGGTACAACACCGGGGAGCTGTTTTTT. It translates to CSASSGYNTGELFF.

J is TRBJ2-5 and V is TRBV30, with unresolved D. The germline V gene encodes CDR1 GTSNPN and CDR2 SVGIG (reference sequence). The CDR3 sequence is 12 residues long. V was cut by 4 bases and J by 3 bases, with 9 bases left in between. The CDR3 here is CAWTLNKETQYF. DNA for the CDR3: TGTGCCTGGACCCTCAACAAAGAGACCCAGTACTTC. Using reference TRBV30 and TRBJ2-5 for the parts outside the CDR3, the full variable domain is SQTIHQWPATLVQPVGSPLSLECTVEGTSNPNLYWYRQAAGRGLQLLFYSVGIGQISSEVPQNLSASRPQDRQFILSSKKLLLSDSGFYLCAWTLNKETQYFGPGTRLLVL.

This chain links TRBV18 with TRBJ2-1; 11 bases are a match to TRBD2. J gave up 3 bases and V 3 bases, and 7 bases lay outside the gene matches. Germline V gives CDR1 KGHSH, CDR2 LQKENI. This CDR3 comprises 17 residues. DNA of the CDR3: TGTGCCAGCTCACCCTACCAGGGACTAGCGGACTACAATGAGCAGTTCTTC. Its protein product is CASSPYQGLADYNEQFF.

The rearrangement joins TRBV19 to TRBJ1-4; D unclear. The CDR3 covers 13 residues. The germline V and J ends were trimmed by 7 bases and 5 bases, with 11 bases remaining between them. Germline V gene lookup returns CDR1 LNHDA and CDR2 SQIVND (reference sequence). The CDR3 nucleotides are TGTGCCAGTACCGGACGCACGAATGAAAAACTGTTTTTT. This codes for CASTGRTNEKLFF. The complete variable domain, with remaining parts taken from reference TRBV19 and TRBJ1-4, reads DGGITQSPKYLFRKEGQNVTLSCEQNLNHDAMYWYRQDPGQGLRLIYYSQIVNDFQKGDIAEGYSVSREKKESFPLTVTSAQKNPTAFYLCASTGRTNEKLFFGSGTQLSVL.

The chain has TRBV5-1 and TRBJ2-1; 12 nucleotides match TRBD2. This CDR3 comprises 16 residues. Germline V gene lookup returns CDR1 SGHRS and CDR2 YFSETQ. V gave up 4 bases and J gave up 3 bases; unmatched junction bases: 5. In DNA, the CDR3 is TGCGCCAGCAGCAAAACTAGCGGGGGGCACTACAATGAGCAGTTCTTC. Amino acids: CASSKTSGGHYNEQFF. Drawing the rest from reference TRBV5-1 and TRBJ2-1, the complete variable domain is KAGVTQTPRYLIKTRGQQVTLSCSPISGHRSVSWYQQTPGQGLQFLFEYFSETQRNKGNFPGRFSGRQFSNSRSEMNVSTLELGDSALYLCASSKTSGGHYNEQFFGPGTRLTVL.

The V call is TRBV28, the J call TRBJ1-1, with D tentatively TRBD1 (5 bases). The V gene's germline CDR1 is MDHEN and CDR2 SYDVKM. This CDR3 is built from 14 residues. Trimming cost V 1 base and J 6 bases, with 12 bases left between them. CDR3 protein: CASSLSLGGAEAFF. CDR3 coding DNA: TGTGCCAGCAGTTTATCCCTTGGGGGAGCTGAAGCTTTCTTT. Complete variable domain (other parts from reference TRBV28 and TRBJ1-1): DVKVTQSSRYLVKRTGEKVFLECVQDMDHENMFWYRQDPGLGLRLIYFSYDVKMKEKGDIPEGYSVSREKKERFSLILESASTNQTSMYLCASSLSLGGAEAFFGQGTRLTVV.

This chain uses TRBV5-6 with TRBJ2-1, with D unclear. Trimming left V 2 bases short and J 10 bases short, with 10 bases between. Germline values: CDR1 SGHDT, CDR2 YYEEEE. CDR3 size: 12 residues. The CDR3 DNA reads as TGTGCCAGCAGCTTATCCCGTAACGAGCAGTTCTTC. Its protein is CASSLSRNEQFF.

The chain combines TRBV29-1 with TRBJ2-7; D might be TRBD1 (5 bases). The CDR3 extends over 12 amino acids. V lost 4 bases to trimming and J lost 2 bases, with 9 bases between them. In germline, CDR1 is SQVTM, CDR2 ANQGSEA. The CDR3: CSVVDRTYEQYF. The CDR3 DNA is TGCAGCGTTGTAGACAGAACCTACGAGCAGTACTTC.

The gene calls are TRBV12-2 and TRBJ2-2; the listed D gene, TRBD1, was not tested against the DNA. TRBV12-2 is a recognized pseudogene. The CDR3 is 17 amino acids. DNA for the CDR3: TGTGCAAGTCGCTTAGCGGGGACAGGGAGGGACACCGGGGAGCTGTTTTTT. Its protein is CASRLAGTGRDTGELFF.